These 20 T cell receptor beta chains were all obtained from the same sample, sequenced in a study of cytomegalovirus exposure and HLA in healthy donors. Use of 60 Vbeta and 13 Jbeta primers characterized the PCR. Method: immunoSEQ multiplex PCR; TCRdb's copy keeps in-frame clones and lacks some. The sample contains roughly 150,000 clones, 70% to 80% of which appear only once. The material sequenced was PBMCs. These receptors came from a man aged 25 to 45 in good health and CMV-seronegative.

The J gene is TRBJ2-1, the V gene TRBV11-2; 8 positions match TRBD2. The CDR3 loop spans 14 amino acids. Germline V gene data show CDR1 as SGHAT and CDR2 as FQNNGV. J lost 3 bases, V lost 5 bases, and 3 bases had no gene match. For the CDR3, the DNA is TGTGCCAGCAGCGCGGGAGGAGACTACAATGAGCAGTTCTTC. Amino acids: CASSAGGDYNEQFF.

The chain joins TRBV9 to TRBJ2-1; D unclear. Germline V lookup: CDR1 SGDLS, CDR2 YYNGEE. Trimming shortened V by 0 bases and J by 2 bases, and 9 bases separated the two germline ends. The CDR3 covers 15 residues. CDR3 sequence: CASSVVGSTYNEQFF. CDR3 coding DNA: TGTGCCAGCAGCGTAGTGGGTAGCACCTACAATGAGCAGTTCTTC.

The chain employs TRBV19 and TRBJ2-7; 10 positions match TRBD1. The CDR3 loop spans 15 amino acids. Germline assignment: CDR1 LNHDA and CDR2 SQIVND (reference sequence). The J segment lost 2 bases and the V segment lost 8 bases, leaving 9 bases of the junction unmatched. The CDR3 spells CASCYDGQGAYEQYF. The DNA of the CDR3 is TGTGCCAGTTGTTATGACGGACAGGGGGCCTACGAGCAGTACTTC. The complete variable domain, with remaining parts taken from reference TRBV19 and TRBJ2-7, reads DGGITQSPKYLFRKEGQNVTLSCEQNLNHDAMYWYRQDPGQGLRLIYYSQIVNDFQKGDIAEGYSVSREKKESFPLTVTSAQKNPTAFYLCASCYDGQGAYEQYFGPGTRLTVT.

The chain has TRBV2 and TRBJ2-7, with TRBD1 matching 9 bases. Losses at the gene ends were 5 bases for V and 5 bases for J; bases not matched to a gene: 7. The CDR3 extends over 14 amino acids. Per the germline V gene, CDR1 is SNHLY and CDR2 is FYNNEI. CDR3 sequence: CASSNRGRNHEQYF. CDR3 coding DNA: TGTGCCAGCAGTAACAGGGGGCGAAACCACGAGCAGTACTTC.

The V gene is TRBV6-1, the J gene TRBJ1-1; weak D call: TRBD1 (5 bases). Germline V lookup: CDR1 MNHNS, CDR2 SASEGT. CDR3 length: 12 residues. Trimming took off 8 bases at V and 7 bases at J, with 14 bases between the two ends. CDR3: CASSHQGGEAFF. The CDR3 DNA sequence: TGTGCCAGCTCCCATCAGGGAGGTGAAGCTTTCTTT.

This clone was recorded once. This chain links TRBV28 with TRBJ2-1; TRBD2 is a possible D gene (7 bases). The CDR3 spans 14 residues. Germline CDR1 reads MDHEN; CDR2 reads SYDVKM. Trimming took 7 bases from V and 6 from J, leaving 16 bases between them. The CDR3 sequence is CASTKGGIINEQFF. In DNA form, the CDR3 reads TGTGCCAGCACCAAGGGGGGGATCATCAATGAGCAGTTCTTC.

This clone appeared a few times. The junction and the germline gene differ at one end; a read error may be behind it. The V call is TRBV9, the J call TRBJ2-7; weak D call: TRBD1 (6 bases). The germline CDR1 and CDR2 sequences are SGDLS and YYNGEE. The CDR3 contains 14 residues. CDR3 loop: CATSLGQTIYEQYF. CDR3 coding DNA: TGTGCCACCAGCCTCGGACAGACGATATACGAGCAGTACTTC.

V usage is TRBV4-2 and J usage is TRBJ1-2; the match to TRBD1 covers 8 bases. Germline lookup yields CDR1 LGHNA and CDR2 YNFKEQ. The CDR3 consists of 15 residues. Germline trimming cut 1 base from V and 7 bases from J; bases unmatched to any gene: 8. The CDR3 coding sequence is TGTGCCAGCAGCCAAGTTGCAGGGGGCGACGGTGGCTACACCTTC. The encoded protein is CASSQVAGGDGGYTF.

The DNA of the CDR3 is TGTGCCAGCAGCTTGGACAGTTATGGCTACACCTTC. This codes for CASSLDSYGYTF. This sequence joins TRBV7-8 and TRBJ1-2; perhaps TRBD1 as D (6 bases). CDR1 SGHVS and CDR2 FQNEAQ come from the germline V gene. The CDR3 contains 12 residues. Trimming took off 3 bases at V and 5 bases at J, with 7 bases between the two ends.

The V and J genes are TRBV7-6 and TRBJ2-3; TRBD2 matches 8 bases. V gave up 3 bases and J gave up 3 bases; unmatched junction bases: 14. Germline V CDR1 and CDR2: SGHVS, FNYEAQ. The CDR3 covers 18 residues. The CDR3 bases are TGTGCCAGCAGCTTGGAACCCCCGCCGGGAGGGGGGACAGATACGCAGTATTTT. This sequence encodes CASSLEPPPGGGTDTQYF.

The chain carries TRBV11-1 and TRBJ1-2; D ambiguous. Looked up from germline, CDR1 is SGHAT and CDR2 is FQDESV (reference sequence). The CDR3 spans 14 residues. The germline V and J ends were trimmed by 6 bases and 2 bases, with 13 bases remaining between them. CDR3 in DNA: TGTGCCAGCAGTCCATCCGACGGGAACTATGGCTACACCTTC. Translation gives CASSPSDGNYGYTF.

As DNA, the CDR3 is TGTGCCAGTAGTATTGGTTCGGACAGGGCGGATGGCTACACCTTC. Protein product: CASSIGSDRADGYTF. The chain has TRBV19 and TRBJ1-2, with TRBD1 matching over 8 bases. This CDR3 comprises 15 residues. CDR1 LNHDA and CDR2 SQIVND come from the germline V gene (reference sequence). The J segment lost 6 bases and the V segment lost 3 bases, leaving 9 bases of the junction unmatched. The complete variable domain, with remaining parts taken from reference TRBV19 and TRBJ1-2, reads DGGITQSPKYLFRKEGQNVTLSCEQNLNHDAMYWYRQDPGQGLRLIYYSQIVNDFQKGDIAEGYSVSREKKESFPLTVTSAQKNPTAFYLCASSIGSDRADGYTFGSGTRLTVV.

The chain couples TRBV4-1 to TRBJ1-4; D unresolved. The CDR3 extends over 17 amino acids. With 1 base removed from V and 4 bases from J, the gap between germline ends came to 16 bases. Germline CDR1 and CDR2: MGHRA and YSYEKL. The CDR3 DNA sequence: TGCGCCAGCAGCCAAGGGCCGGCACGGGAGCTTAATGAAAAACTGTTTTTT. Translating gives CASSQGPARELNEKLFF.

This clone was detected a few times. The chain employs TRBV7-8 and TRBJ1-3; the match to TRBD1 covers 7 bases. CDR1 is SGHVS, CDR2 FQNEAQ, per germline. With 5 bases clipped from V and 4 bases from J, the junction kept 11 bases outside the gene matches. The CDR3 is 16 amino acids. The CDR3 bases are TGTGCCAGCAGCCCGAGGTTGGCAGGGGGAGGAAACACCATATATTTT. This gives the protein CASSPRLAGGGNTIYF.

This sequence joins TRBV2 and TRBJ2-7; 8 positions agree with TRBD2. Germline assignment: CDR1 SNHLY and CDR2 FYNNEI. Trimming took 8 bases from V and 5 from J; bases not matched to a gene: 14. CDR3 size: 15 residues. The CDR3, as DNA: TGTGCCAGCGCCAACGGGGGGGGCGGCCTCCACGAGCAGTACTTC. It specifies CASANGGGGLHEQYF.

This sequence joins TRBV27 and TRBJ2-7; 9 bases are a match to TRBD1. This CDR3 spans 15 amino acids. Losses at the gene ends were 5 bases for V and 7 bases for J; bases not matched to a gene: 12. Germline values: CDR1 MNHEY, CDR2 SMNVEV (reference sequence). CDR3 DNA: TGTGCCAGCAGTCCCAGACAGGGGGGCCCCCGGGAGCAGTACTTC. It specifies CASSPRQGGPREQYF.

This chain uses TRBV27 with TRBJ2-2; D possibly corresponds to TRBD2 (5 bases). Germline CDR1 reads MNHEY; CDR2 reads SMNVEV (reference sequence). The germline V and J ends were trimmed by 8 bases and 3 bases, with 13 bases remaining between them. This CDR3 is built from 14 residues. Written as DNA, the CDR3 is TGTGCCAGCCGCCGGGAAGTCGACACCGGGGAGCTGTTTTTT. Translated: CASRREVDTGELFF.

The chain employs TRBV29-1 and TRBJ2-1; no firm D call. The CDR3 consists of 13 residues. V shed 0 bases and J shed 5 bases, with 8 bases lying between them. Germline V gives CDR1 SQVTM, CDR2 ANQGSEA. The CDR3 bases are TGCAGCGTTGAAGATCAGGCCAACAATGAGCAGTTCTTC. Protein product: CSVEDQANNEQFF.

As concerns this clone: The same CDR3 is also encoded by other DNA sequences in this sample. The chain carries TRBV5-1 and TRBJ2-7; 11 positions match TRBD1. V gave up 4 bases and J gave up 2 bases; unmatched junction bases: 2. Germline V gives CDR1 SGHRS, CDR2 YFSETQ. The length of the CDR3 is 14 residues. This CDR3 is CASSLGQGAYEQYF. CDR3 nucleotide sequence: TGCGCCAGCAGCCTGGGACAGGGGGCCTACGAGCAGTACTTC. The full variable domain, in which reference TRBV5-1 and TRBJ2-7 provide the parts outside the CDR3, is KAGVTQTPRYLIKTRGQQVTLSCSPISGHRSVSWYQQTPGQGLQFLFEYFSETQRNKGNFPGRFSGRQFSNSRSEMNVSTLELGDSALYLCASSLGQGAYEQYFGPGTRLTVT.

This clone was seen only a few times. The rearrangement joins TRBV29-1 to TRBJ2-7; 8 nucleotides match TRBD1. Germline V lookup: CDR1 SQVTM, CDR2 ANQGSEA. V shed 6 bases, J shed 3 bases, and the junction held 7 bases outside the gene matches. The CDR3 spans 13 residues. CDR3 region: CSVRTGQVYEQYF. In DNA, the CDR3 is TGCAGCGTACGTACGGGACAGGTCTACGAGCAGTACTTC.